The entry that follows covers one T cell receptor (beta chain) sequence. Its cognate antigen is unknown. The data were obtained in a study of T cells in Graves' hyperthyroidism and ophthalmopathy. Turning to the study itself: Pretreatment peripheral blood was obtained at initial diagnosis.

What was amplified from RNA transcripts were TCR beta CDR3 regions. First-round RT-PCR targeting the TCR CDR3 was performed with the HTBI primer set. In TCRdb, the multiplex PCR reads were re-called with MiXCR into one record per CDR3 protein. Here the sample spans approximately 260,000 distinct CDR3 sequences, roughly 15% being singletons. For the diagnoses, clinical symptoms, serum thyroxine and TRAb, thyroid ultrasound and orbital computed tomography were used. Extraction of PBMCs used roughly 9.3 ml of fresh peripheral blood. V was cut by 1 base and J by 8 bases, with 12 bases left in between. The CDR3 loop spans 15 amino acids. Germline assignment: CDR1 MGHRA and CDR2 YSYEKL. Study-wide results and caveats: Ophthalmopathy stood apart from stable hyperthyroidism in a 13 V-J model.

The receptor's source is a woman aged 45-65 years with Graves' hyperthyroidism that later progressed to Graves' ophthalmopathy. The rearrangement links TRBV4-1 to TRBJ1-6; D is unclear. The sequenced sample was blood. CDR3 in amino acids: CASSQAVAADSPLHF. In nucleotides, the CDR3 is TGCGCCAGCAGCCAAGCAGTCGCCGCGGATTCACCCCTCCACTTT.